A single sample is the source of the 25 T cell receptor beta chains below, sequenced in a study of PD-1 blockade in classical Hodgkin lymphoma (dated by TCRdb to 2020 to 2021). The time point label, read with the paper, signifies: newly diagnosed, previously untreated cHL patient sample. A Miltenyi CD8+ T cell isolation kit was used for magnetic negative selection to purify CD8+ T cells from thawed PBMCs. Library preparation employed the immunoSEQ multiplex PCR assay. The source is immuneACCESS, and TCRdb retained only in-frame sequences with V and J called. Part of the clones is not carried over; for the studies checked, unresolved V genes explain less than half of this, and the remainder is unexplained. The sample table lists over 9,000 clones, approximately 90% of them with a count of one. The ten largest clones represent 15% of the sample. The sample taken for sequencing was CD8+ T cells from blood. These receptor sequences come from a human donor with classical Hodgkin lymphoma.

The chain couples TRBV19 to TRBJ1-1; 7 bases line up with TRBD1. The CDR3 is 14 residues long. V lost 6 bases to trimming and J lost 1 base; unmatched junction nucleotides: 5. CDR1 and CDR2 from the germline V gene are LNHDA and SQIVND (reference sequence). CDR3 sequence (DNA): TGTGCCAGTAGAACAGGGGAGGGGAACACTGAAGCTTTCTTT. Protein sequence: CASRTGEGNTEAFF.

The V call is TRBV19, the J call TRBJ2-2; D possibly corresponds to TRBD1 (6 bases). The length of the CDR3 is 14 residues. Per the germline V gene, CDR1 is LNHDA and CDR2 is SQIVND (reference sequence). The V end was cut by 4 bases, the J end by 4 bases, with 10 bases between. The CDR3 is CASSNGQRTGELFF. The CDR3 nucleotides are TGTGCCAGTAGTAACGGACAGCGCACCGGGGAGCTGTTTTTT. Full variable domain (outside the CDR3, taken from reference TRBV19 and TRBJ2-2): DGGITQSPKYLFRKEGQNVTLSCEQNLNHDAMYWYRQDPGQGLRLIYYSQIVNDFQKGDIAEGYSVSREKKESFPLTVTSAQKNPTAFYLCASSNGQRTGELFFGEGSRLTVL.

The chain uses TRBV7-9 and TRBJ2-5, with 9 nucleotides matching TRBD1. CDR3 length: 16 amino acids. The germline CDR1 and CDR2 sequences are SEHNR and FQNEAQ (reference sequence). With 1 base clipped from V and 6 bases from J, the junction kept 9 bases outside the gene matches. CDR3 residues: CASSLGEMTGGKTQYF. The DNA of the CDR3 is TGTGCCAGCAGCTTAGGGGAGATGACAGGGGGAAAGACCCAGTACTTC.

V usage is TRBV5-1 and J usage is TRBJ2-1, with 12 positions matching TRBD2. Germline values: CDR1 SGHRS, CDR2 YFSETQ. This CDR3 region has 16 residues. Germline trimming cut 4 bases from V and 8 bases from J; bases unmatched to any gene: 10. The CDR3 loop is CASSPRLAGESHEQFF. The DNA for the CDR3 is TGCGCCAGCAGCCCGCGACTAGCGGGGGAATCCCATGAGCAGTTCTTC.

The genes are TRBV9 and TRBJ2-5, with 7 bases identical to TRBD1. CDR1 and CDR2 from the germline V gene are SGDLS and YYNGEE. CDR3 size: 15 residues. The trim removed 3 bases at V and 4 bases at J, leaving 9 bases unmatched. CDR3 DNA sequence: TGTGCCAGCAGCGCTGGAGACAGGGTCCGAGAGACCCAGTACTTC. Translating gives CASSAGDRVRETQYF.

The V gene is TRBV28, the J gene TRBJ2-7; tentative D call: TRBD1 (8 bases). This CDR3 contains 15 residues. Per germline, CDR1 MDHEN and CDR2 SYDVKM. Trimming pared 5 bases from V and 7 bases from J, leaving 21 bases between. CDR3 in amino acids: CASSILLDRGGEQYF. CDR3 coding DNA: TGTGCCAGCAGTATACTGCTCGACAGGGGAGGGGAGCAGTACTTC.

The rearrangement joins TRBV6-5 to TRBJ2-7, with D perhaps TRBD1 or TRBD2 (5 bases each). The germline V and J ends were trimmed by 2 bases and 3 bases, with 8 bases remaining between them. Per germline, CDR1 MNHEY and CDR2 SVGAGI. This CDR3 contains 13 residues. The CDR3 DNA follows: TGTGCCAGCAGTTACGAGGGGAGCTACGAGCAGTACTTC. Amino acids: CASSYEGSYEQYF.

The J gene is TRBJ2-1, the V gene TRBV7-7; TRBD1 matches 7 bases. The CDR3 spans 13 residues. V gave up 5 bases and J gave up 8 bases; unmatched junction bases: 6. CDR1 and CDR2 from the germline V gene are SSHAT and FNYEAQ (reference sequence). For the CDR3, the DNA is TGTGCCAGCAGCCCGCATCAGGGGGATGAGCAGTTCTTC. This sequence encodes CASSPHQGDEQFF.

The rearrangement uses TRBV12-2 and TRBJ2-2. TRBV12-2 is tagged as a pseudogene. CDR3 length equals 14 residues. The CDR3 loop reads CASRLGENTGELFF. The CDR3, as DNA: TGTGCAAGTCGCTTAGGGGAGAACACCGGGGAGCTGTTTTTT.

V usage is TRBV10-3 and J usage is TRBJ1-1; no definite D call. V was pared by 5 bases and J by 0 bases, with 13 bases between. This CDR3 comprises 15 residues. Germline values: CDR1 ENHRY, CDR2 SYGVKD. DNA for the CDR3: TGTGCCATCAGTACATCGACACCAATGAACACTGAAGCTTTCTTT. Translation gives CAISTSTPMNTEAFF.

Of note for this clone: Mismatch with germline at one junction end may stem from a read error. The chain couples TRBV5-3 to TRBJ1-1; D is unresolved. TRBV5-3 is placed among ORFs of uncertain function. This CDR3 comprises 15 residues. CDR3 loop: CASSLLVVLNTEAFF. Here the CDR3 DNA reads TGTGCCAGCAGCTTGTTAGTGGTGTTGAACACTGAAGCTTTCTTT.

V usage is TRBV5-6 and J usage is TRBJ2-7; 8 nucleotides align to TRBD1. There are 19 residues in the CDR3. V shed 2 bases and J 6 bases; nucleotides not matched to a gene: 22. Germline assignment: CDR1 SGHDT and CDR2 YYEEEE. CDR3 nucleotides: TGTGCCAGCAGCTTTGGCGGACCGGGACAGGTTATGGGATTCGGCGAGCAGTACTTC. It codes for CASSFGGPGQVMGFGEQYF.

The CDR3 loop reads CASTSADSTYEQYF. The CDR3 DNA is TGTGCCAGCACCTCCGCGGACAGTACCTACGAGCAGTACTTC. The J gene is TRBJ2-7, the V gene TRBV6-5; tentative D call: TRBD1 (6 bases). The CDR3 covers 14 residues. Between the trimmed V and J ends, which lost 7 bases and 2 bases, there was a span of 15 bases. Looked up from germline, CDR1 is MNHEY and CDR2 is SVGAGI.

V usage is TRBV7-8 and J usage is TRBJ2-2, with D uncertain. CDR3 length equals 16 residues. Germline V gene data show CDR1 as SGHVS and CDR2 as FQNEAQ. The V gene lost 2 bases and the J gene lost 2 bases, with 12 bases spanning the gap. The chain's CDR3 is CASSLFTGPNTGELFF. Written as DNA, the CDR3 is TGTGCCAGCAGCTTATTCACCGGCCCAAACACCGGGGAGCTGTTTTTT.

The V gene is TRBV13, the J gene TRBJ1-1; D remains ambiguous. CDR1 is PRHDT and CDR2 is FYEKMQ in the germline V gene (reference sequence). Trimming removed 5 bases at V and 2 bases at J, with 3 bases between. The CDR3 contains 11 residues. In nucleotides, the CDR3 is TGTGCCAGCAGCCCAAACACTGAAGCTTTCTTT. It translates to CASSPNTEAFF.

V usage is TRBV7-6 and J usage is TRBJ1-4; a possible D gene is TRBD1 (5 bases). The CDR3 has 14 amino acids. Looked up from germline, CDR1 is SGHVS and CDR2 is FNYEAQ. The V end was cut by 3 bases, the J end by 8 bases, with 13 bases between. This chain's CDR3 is CASSFGREMEKLFF. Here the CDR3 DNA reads TGTGCCAGCAGCTTCGGCAGGGAAATGGAAAAACTGTTTTTT.

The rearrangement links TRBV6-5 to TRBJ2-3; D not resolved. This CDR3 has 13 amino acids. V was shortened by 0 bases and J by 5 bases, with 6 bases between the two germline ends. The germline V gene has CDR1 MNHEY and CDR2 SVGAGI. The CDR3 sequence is CASSYSWGDTQYF. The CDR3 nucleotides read TGTGCCAGCAGTTACTCTTGGGGAGATACGCAGTATTTT.

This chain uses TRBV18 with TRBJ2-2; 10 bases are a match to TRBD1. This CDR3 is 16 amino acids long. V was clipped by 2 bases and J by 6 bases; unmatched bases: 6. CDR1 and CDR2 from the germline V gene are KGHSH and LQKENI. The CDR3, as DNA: TGTGCCAGCTCACCAAACTCCGGGACAGGGGCCGGGGAGCTGTTTTTT. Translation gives CASSPNSGTGAGELFF. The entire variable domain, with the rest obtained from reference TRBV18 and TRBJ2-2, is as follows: NAGVMQNPRHLVRRRGQEARLRCSPMKGHSHVYWYRQLPEEGLKFMVYLQKENIIDESGMPKERFSAEFPKEGPSILRIQQVVRGDSAAYFCASSPNSGTGAGELFFGEGSRLTVL.

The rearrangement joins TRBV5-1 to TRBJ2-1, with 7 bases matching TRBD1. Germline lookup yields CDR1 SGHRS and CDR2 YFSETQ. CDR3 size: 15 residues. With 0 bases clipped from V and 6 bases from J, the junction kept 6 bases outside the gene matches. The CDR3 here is CASSLGQGLGNEQFF. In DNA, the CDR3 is TGCGCCAGCAGCTTGGGACAGGGTCTGGGCAATGAGCAGTTCTTC.

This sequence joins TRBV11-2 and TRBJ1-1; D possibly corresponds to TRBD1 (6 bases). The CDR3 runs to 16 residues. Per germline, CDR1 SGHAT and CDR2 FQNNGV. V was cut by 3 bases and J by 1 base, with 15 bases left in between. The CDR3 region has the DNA TGTGCCAGCAGCTTTGGTTTCGGGGGGCGGAACACTGAAGCTTTCTTT. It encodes CASSFGFGGRNTEAFF.

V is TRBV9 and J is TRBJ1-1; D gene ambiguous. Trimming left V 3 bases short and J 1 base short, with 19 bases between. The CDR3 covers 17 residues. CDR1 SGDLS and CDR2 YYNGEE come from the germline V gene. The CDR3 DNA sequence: TGTGCCAGCAGCGGTTCGAGGGATTGGGGAGCGAACACTGAAGCTTTCTTT. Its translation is CASSGSRDWGANTEAFF.

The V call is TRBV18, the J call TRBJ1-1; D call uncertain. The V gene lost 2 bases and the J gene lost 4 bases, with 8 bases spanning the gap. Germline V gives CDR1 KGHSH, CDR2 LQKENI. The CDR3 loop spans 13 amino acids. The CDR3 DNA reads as TGTGCCAGCTCACCAAATTCCCCCACTGAAGCTTTCTTT. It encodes CASSPNSPTEAFF.

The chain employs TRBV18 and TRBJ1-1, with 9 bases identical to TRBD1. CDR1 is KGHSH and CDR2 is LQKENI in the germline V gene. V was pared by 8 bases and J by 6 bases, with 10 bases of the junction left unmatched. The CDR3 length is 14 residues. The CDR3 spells CASTWTGDPPEAFF. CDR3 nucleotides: TGTGCCAGCACCTGGACAGGGGACCCCCCTGAAGCTTTCTTT.

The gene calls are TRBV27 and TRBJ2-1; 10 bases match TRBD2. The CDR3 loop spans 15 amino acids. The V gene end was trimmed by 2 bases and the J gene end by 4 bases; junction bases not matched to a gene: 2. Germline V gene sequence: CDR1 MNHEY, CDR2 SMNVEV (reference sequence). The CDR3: CASSLASGGYNEQFF. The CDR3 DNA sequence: TGTGCCAGCAGTTTAGCTAGCGGGGGTTACAATGAGCAGTTCTTC.

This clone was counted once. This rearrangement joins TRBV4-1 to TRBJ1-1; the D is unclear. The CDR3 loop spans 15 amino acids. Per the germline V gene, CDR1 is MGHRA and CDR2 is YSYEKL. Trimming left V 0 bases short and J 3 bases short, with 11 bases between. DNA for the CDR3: TGCGCCAGCAGCCAAGATGGGTGGCAGGACACTGAAGCTTTCTTT. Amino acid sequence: CASSQDGWQDTEAFF.